One and the same sample provided the 5 T cell receptor beta chains below, sequenced in a study of blood T cells in healthy people across ages. A second roughly 6 to 11 cycle PCR used barcoded and J-beta primers. TCRdb ran MiXCR on the 5' RACE reads and lists one entry per CDR3 protein. The sample lists approximately 1,100,000 distinct CDR3 sequences; less than 50% were seen once. Sequenced sample: blood. These receptors were obtained from a woman aged 55 to 70 in good health.

CDR3 sequence (DNA): TGTGCCAGCAGTGCGCAGCCATACGAGCAGTACTTC. It translates to CASSAQPYEQYF. The chain combines TRBV2 with TRBJ2-4; D call uncertain. The J call may not be correct, given that the DNA end is closer to TRBJ2-7. The CDR3 is 12 residues long. Germline V CDR1 and CDR2: SNHLY, FYNNEI.

This chain uses TRBV5-4 with TRBJ2-5; TRBD1 or TRBD2 may be the D gene (6 bases each). V was pared by 4 bases and J by 11 bases, with 24 bases between. The CDR3 is 15 residues long. The germline V gene has CDR1 SGHNT and CDR2 YYREEE (reference sequence). The CDR3 loop reads CASSPSDRSVREQYF. The CDR3, as DNA: TGTGCCAGCAGCCCTAGTGACAGGTCTGTACGGGAGCAGTACTTC.

The chain has TRBV3-1 and TRBJ2-1, with 10 nucleotides matching TRBD1. The CDR3 has 15 residues. V was pared by 7 bases and J by 4 bases, with 7 bases of the junction left unmatched. Germline V CDR1 and CDR2: LGHDT, YNNKEL (reference sequence). The CDR3 region has the DNA TGTGCCAGCAACCTAGAGGGACAGGGGTACAATGAGCAGTTCTTC. The encoded protein is CASNLEGQGYNEQFF.

The chain links TRBV27 to TRBJ2-3; D ambiguous. V lost 0 bases and J lost 1, with 8 bases in between. CDR3 length: 15 amino acids. Looked up from germline, CDR1 is MNHEY and CDR2 is SMNVEV (reference sequence). The CDR3 is CASSLSFRGTDTQYF. The DNA for the CDR3 is TGTGCCAGCAGTTTATCGTTCCGCGGCACAGATACGCAGTATTTT.

The gene calls are TRBV20-1 and TRBJ2-1; 8 nucleotides agree with TRBD1. CDR3 length equals 15 residues. The V and J ends lost 6 bases and 2 bases, in that order; junction bases with no gene match: 9. Looked up from germline, CDR1 is DFQATT and CDR2 is SNEGSKA (reference sequence). This CDR3 reads CSAKSLQGAYNEQFF. The CDR3 region has the DNA TGCAGTGCCAAGAGTCTACAGGGGGCCTACAATGAGCAGTTCTTC.